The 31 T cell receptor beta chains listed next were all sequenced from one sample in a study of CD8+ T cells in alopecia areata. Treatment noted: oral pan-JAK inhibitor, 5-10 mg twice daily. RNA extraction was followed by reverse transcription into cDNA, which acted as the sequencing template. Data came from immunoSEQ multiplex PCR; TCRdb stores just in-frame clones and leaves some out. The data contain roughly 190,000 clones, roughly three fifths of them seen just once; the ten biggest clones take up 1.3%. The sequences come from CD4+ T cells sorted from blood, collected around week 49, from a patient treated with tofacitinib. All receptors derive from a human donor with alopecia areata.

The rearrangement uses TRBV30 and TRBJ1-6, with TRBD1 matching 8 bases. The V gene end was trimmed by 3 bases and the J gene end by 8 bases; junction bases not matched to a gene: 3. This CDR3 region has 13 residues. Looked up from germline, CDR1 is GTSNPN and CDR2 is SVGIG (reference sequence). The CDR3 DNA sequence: TGTGCCTGGAGGCAGGGGGCCTATTCACCCCTCCACTTT. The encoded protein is CAWRQGAYSPLHF.

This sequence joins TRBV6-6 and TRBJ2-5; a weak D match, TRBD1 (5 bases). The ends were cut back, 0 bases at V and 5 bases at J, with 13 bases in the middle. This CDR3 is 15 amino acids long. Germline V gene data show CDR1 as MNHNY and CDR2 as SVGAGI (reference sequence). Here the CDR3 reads CASSYSIGRVETQYF. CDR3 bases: TGTGCCAGCAGTTACTCGATAGGCAGGGTGGAGACCCAGTACTTC.

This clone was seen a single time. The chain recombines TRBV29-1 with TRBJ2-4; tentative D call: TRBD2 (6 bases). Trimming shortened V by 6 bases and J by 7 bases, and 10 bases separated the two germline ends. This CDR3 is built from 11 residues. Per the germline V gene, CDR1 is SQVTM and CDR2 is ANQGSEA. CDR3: CSVREVNIQYF. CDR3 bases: TGCAGCGTGAGGGAGGTGAACATTCAGTACTTC. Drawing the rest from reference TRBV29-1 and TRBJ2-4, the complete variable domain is SAVISQKPSRDICQRGTSLTIQCQVDSQVTMMFWYRQQPGQSLTLIATANQGSEATYESGFVIDKFPISRPNLTFSTLTVSNMSPEDSSIYLCSVREVNIQYFGAGTRLSVL.

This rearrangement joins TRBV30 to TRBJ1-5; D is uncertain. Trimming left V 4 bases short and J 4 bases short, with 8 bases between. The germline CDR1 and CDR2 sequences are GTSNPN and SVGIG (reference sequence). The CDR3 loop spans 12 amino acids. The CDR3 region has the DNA TGTGCCTGGAAAGGGTCAAATCAGCCCCAGCATTTT. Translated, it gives CAWKGSNQPQHF.

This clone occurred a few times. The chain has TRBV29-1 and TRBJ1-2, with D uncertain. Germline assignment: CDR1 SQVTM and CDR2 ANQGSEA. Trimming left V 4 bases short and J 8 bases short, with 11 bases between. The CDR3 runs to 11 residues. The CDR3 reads CSVGAEEGYTF. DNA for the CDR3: TGCAGCGTTGGGGCAGAGGAGGGCTACACCTTC.

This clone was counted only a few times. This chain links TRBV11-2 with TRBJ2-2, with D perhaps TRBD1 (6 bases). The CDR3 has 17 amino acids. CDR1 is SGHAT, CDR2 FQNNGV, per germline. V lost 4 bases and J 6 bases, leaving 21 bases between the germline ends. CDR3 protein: CASSSLQGQYGAGELFF. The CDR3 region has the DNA TGTGCCAGCAGCTCCCTACAGGGTCAATACGGCGCCGGGGAGCTGTTTTTT.

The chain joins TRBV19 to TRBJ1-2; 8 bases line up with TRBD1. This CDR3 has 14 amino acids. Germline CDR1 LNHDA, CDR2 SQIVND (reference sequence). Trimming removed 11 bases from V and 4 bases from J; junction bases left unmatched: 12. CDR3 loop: CAVGGQATTYGYTF. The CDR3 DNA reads TGTGCCGTCGGGGGACAGGCAACGACCTATGGCTACACCTTC.

This CDR3 reads CASSTQNSNQPQHF. The CDR3 region has the DNA TGTGCCAGCAGTACACAGAATAGCAATCAGCCCCAGCATTTT. This chain connects TRBV6-6 to TRBJ1-5; D remains unclear. The CDR3 has 14 amino acids. CDR1 MNHNY and CDR2 SVGAGI come from the germline V gene (reference sequence). Trimming removed 5 bases from V and 0 bases from J, with 8 bases in between.

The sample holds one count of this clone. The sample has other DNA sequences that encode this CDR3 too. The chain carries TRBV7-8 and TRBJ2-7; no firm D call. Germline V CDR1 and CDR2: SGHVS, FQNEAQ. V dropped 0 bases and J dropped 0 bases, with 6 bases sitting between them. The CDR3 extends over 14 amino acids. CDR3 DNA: TGTGCCAGCAGCTTAGCAGGGAACTCCTACGAGCAGTACTTC. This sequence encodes CASSLAGNSYEQYF. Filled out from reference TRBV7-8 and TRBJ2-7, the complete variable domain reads GAGVSQSPRYKVAKRGQDVALRCDPISGHVSLFWYQQALGQGPEFLTYFQNEAQLDKSGLPSDRFFAERPEGSVSTLKIQRTQQEDSAVYLCASSLAGNSYEQYFGPGTRLTVT.

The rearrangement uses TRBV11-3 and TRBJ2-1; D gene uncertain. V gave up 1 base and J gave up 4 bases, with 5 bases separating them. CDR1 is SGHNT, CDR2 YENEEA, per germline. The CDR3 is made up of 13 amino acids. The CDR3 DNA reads TGTGCCAGCAGCTTAGGGCAATACAATGAGCAGTTCTTC. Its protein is CASSLGQYNEQFF.

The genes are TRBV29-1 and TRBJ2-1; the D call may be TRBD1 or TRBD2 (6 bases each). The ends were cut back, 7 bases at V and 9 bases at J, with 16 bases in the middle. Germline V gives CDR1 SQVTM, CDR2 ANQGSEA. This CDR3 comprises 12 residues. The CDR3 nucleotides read TGCAGCGCAGAGACCGGGGGCGGTGAGCAGTTCTTC. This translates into CSAETGGGEQFF.

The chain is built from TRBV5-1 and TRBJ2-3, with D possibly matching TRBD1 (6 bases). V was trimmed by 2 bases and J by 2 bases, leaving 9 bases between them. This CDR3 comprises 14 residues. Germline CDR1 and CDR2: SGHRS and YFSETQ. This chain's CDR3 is CASSFRQATDTQYF. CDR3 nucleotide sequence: TGCGCCAGCAGCTTTCGACAGGCCACAGATACGCAGTATTTT.

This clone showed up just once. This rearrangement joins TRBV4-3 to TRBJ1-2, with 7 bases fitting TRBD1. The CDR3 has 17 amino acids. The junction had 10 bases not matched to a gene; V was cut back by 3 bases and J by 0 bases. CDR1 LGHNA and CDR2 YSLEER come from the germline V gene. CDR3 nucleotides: TGCGCCAGCAGCCACCGACTGGACAGGCCCTCTAACTATGGCTACACCTTC. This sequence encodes CASSHRLDRPSNYGYTF.

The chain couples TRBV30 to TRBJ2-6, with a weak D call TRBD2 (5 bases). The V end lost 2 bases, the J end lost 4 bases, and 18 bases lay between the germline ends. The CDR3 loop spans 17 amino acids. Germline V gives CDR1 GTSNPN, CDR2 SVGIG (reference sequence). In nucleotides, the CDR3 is TGTGCCTGGAGTCGGGGTCCGATTACTATCGGGGCCAACGTCCTGACTTTC. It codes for CAWSRGPITIGANVLTF.

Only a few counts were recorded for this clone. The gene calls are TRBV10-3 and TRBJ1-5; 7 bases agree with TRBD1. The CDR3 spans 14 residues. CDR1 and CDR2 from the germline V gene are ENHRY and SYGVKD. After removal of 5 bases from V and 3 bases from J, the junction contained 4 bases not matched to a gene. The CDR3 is CAISPGQNNQPQHF. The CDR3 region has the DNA TGTGCCATCAGTCCGGGACAGAACAATCAGCCCCAGCATTTT.

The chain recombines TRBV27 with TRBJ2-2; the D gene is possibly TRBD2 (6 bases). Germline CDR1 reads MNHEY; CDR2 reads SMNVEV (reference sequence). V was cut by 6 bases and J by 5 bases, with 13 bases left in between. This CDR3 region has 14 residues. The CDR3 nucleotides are TGTGCCAGCAGGGAGAGGAGGGGAACCGGGGAGCTGTTTTTT. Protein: CASRERRGTGELFF.

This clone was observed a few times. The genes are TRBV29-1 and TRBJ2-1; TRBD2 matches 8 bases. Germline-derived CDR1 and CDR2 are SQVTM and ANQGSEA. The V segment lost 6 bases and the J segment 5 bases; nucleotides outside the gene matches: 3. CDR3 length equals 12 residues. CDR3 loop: CSVGRGDNEQFF. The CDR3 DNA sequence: TGCAGCGTGGGGCGGGGGGACAATGAGCAGTTCTTC.

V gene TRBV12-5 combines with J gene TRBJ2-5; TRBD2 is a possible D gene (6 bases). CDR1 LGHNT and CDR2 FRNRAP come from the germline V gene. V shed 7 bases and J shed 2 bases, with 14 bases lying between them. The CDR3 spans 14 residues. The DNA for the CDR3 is TGTGCTAGTGCCCTCGCCGGGGGACAAGAGACCCAGTACTTC. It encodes CASALAGGQETQYF.

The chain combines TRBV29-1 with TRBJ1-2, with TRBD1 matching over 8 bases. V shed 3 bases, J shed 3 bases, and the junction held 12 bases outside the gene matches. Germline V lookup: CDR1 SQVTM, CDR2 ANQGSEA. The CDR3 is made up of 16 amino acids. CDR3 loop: CSVDSGGGGAYYGYTF. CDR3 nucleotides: TGCAGCGTTGACTCAGGGGGCGGGGGCGCTTACTATGGCTACACCTTC.

The CDR3 region has the DNA TGTGCCAGCAGCCCCGGGAGGGCCCTGAGCTCCTACGAGCAGTACTTC. It encodes CASSPGRALSSYEQYF. The chain is built from TRBV7-2 and TRBJ2-7; the match to TRBD2 covers 8 bases. J was trimmed by 0 bases and V by 5 bases; bases with no gene match: 9. CDR1 is SGHTA, CDR2 FQGNSA, per germline. The CDR3 loop spans 16 amino acids.

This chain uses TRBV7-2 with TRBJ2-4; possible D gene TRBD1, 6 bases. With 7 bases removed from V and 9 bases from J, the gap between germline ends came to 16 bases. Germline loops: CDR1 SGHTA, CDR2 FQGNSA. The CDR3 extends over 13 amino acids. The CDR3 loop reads CASNRDIAGIQYF. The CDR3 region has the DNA TGTGCCAGCAACCGGGACATCGCGGGCATTCAGTACTTC.

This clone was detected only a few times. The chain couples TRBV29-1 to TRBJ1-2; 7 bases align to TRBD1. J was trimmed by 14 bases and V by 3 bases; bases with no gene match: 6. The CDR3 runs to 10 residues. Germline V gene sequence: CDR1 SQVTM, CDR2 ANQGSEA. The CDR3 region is CSVEEQGKTF. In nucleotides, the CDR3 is TGCAGCGTTGAGGAACAGGGGAAAACCTTC.

CDR3 sequence reads: CASSPMVGRAGTGANVLTF. The CDR3 bases are TGTGCCAGCAGCCCAATGGTGGGGCGCGCCGGGACTGGGGCCAACGTCCTGACTTTC. The J gene is TRBJ2-6, the V gene TRBV7-9; D is tentatively TRBD1 or TRBD2 (5 bases each). Deletions cut 5 bases from V and 2 bases from J, with 22 bases between. The CDR3 sequence is 19 residues long. Per germline, CDR1 SEHNR and CDR2 FQNEAQ (reference sequence). Together with reference TRBV7-9 and TRBJ2-6, the CDR3 gives the full variable domain: DTGVSQNPRHKITKRGQNVTFRCDPISEHNRLYWYRQTLGQGPEFLTYFQNEAQLEKSRLLSDRFSAERPKGSFSTLEIQRTEQGDSAMYLCASSPMVGRAGTGANVLTFGAGSRLTVL.

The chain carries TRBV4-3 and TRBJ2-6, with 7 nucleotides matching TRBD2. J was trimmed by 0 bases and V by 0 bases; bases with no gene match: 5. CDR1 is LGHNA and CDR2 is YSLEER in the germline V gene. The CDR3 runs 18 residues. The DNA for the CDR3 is TGCGCCAGCAGCCAAGAGGGGGGGTTGAGCTCTGGGGCCAACGTCCTGACTTTC. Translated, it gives CASSQEGGLSSGANVLTF.

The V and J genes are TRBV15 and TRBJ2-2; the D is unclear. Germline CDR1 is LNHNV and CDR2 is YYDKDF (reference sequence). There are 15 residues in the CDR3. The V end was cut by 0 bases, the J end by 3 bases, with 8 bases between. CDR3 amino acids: CATSREFGYTGELFF. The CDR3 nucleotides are TGTGCCACCAGCAGAGAGTTTGGGTACACCGGGGAGCTGTTTTTT.

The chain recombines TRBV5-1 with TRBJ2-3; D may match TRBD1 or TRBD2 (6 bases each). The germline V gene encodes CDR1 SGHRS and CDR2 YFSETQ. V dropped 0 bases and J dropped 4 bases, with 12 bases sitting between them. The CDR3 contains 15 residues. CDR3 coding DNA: TGCGCCAGCAGCTTGGACTCGGGGGCCGCAGATACGCAGTATTTT. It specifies CASSLDSGAADTQYF.

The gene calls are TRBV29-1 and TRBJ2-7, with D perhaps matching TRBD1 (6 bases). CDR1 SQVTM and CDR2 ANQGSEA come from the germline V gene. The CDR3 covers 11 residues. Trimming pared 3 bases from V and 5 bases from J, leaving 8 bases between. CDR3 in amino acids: CSVDGGNEQYF. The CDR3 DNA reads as TGCAGCGTTGATGGGGGCAACGAGCAGTACTTC.

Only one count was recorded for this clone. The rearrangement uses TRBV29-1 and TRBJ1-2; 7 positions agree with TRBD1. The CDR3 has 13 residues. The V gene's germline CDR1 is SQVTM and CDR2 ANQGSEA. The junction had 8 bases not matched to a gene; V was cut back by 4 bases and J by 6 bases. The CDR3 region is CSVGRSQGNGYTF. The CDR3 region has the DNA TGCAGCGTTGGCCGATCACAGGGGAATGGCTACACCTTC.

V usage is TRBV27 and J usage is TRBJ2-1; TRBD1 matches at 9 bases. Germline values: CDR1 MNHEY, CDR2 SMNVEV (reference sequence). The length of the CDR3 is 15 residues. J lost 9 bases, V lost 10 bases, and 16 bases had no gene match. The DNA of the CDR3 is TGTGCCACCCGTAGTAGGGGACAGGGTCCGGGTGAGCAGTTCTTC. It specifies CATRSRGQGPGEQFF.

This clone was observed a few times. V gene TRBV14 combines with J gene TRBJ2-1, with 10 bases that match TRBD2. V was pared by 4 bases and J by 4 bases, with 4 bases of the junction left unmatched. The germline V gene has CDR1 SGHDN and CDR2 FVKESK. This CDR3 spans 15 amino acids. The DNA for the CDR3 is TGTGCCAGCAGCCGAACTAGCGGGGCATACAATGAGCAGTTCTTC. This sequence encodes CASSRTSGAYNEQFF. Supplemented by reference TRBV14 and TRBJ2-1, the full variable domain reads EAGVTQFPSHSVIEKGQTVTLRCDPISGHDNLYWYRRVMGKEIKFLLHFVKESKQDESGMPNNRFLAERTGGTYSTLKVQPAELEDSGVYFCASSRTSGAYNEQFFGPGTRLTVL.

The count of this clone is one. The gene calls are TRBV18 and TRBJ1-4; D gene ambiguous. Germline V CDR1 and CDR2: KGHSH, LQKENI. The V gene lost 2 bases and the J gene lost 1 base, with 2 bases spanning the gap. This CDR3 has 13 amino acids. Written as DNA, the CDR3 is TGTGCCAGCTCACCAATAACTAATGAAAAACTGTTTTTT. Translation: CASSPITNEKLFF.